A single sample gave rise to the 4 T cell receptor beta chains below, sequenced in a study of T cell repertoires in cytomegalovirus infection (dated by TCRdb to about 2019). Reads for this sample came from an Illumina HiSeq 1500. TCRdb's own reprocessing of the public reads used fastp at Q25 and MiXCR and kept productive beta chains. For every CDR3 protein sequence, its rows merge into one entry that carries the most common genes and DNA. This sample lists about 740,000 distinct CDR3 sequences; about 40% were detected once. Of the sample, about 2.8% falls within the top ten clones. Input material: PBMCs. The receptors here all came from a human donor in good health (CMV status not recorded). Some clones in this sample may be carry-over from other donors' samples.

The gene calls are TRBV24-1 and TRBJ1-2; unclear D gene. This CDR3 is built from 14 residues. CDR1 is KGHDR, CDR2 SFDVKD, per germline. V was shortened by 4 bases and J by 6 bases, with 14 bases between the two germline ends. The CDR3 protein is CATSEGKIGDGYTF. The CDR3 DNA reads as TGTGCCACCAGTGAAGGGAAGATAGGTGATGGCTACACCTTC.

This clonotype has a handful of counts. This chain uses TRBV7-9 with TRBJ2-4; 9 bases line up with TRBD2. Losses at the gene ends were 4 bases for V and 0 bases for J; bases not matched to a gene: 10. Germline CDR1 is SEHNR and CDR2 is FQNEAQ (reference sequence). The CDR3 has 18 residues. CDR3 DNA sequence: TGTGCCAGCAGCTCGACTAGCGGTGGTAGCCTAGCCAAAAACATTCAGTACTTC. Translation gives CASSSTSGGSLAKNIQYF.

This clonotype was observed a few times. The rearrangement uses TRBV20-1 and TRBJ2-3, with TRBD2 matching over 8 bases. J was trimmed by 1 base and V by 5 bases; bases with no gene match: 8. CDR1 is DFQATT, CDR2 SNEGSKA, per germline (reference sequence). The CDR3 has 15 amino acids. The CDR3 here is CSARVGLARTDTQYF. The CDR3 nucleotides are TGCAGTGCTCGCGTCGGACTAGCTCGCACAGATACGCAGTATTTT.

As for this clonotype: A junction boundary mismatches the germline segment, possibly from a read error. The CDR3 sequence: CASPPWRGTINEQFF. Here the CDR3 DNA reads TGTGCCAGCCCACCATGGCGCGGGACAATCAATGAGCAGTTCTTC. The J gene is TRBJ2-1, the V gene TRBV18; D possibly matches TRBD1 or TRBD2 (6 bases each). This CDR3 contains 15 residues. Germline-derived CDR1 and CDR2 are KGHSH and LQKENI.